The 18 T cell receptor beta chains below all came from one sample that was sequenced in a study of shared clonotypes between healthy human individuals. Clones were sequenced by immunoSEQ multiplex PCR, and TCRdb holds only the in-frame ones, with some missing. Here the sample spans about 480,000 clones, about four fifths being singletons. The sequencing input was PBMCs. The receptors shown here come from a woman aged 35 to 49 in good health. Some clones in this sample may be carry-over from other donors' samples.

The rearrangement uses TRBV28 and TRBJ1-5; unclear D gene. V lost 3 bases to trimming and J lost 4 bases, with 4 bases between them. From germline, CDR1 is MDHEN and CDR2 SYDVKM. This CDR3 spans 12 amino acids. The CDR3 DNA is TGTGCCAGCAGTTTTATTAATCAGCCCCAGCATTTT. Amino acid sequence: CASSFINQPQHF. The whole variable domain, filled in from reference TRBV28 and TRBJ1-5, reads DVKVTQSSRYLVKRTGEKVFLECVQDMDHENMFWYRQDPGLGLRLIYFSYDVKMKEKGDIPEGYSVSREKKERFSLILESASTNQTSMYLCASSFINQPQHFGDGTRLSIL.

The chain combines TRBV5-4 with TRBJ1-6; D call uncertain. Germline values: CDR1 SGHNT, CDR2 YYREEE (reference sequence). V shed 2 bases and J shed 4 bases, with 10 bases lying between them. The CDR3 is 15 residues long. The DNA for the CDR3 is TGTGCCAGCAGCTTCAGGAGTGCGTATAATTCACCCCTCCACTTT. Protein product: CASSFRSAYNSPLHF.

This sequence joins TRBV28 and TRBJ1-2; the match to TRBD1 covers 8 bases. Trimming cost V 4 bases and J 3 bases; bases outside gene matches: 7. This CDR3 spans 15 amino acids. CDR1 is MDHEN, CDR2 SYDVKM, per germline. CDR3 nucleotide sequence: TGTGCCAGCAGTTCCCCGGGACAGGCCTACTATGGCTACACCTTC. Protein product: CASSSPGQAYYGYTF.

The CDR3 region is CAIGQGVLNTGELFF. Here the CDR3 DNA reads TGTGCCATCGGGCAGGGGGTGCTGAACACCGGGGAGCTGTTTTTT. The gene calls are TRBV10-3 and TRBJ2-2, with 7 bases aligning to TRBD1. This CDR3 spans 15 amino acids. Trimming took 8 bases from V and 1 from J; bases not matched to a gene: 7. CDR1 ENHRY and CDR2 SYGVKD come from the germline V gene.

The genes are TRBV18 and TRBJ1-2; possible D gene TRBD1, 5 bases. The CDR3 consists of 15 residues. The V and J ends lost 1 base and 4 bases respectively, with 13 bases between them. The germline V gene encodes CDR1 KGHSH and CDR2 LQKENI. Here the CDR3 reads CASSPRGGEGYGYTF. The DNA of the CDR3 is TGTGCCAGCTCACCACGGGGAGGGGAGGGCTATGGCTACACCTTC.

The sample holds a few counts of this clone. The genes are TRBV7-8 and TRBJ1-1, with D unclear. Germline assignment: CDR1 SGHVS and CDR2 FQNEAQ. This CDR3 region has 14 residues. Trimming removed 1 base at V and 11 bases at J, with 17 bases between. The CDR3 loop reads CASSLDHASWEAFF. CDR3 in DNA: TGTGCCAGCAGCTTAGATCACGCTTCGTGGGAGGCTTTCTTT.

The table lists this clone with a few counts. The V call is TRBV10-3, the J call TRBJ2-1; D tentatively reads TRBD1 or TRBD2 (5 bases each). From germline, CDR1 is ENHRY and CDR2 SYGVKD. Trimming stripped 10 bases from V and 0 bases from J, with 16 bases between. CDR3 length: 15 amino acids. The CDR3 spells CATNGAPSSYNEQFF. In nucleotides, the CDR3 is TGTGCCACCAACGGGGCCCCCAGCTCCTACAATGAGCAGTTCTTC.

This clone came up a few times. This sequence joins TRBV7-2 and TRBJ2-2; D unresolved. Germline assignment: CDR1 SGHTA and CDR2 FQGNSA. The CDR3 is 15 amino acids. The V gene lost 5 bases and the J gene lost 0 bases, with 10 bases spanning the gap. The CDR3 protein is CASSVARANTGELFF. The DNA of the CDR3 is TGTGCCAGCAGCGTTGCGCGAGCGAACACCGGGGAGCTGTTTTTT.

The chain uses TRBV7-2 and TRBJ2-4, with D maybe TRBD2 (6 bases). Per the germline V gene, CDR1 is SGHTA and CDR2 is FQGNSA. Trimming cost V 6 bases and J 6 bases, with 18 bases left between them. This CDR3 is built from 15 residues. CDR3 nucleotide sequence: TGTGCCAGCAGTTTACGAGGAGGGGTTGGAAACATTCAGTACTTC. It is translated as CASSLRGGVGNIQYF.

The gene calls are TRBV7-9 and TRBJ1-1; TRBD1 agrees at 8 bases. This CDR3 spans 14 amino acids. After removal of 6 bases from V and 4 bases from J, the junction contained 7 bases not matched to a gene. CDR1 and CDR2 from the germline V gene are SEHNR and FQNEAQ (reference sequence). DNA of the CDR3: TGTGCCAGCAGACCGACAGGGGAGGCCACTGAAGCTTTCTTT. Amino acid sequence: CASRPTGEATEAFF. Full variable domain (remainder filled in from reference TRBV7-9 and TRBJ1-1): DTGVSQNPRHKITKRGQNVTFRCDPISEHNRLYWYRQTLGQGPEFLTYFQNEAQLEKSRLLSDRFSAERPKGSFSTLEIQRTEQGDSAMYLCASRPTGEATEAFFGQGTRLTVV.

The table lists this clone with a few counts. The chain joins TRBV11-2 to TRBJ2-7, with 7 nucleotides matching TRBD1. The CDR3 covers 13 residues. The ends lost 5 bases at V and 1 base at J; junction bases unmatched: 2. Germline V CDR1 and CDR2: SGHAT, FQNNGV. In DNA, the CDR3 is TGTGCCAGCAGCAGGGGGCAATCCTACGAGCAGTACTTC. This codes for CASSRGQSYEQYF.

This chain links TRBV27 with TRBJ2-5; possible D gene TRBD1, 5 bases. The CDR3 spans 14 residues. Germline CDR1 is MNHEY and CDR2 is SMNVEV (reference sequence). Trimming stripped 6 bases from V and 1 base from J, with 12 bases between. CDR3 sequence (DNA): TGTGCCAGCAGCCTGGGGCCCTCCCAAGAGACCCAGTACTTC. Its protein is CASSLGPSQETQYF.

The chain uses TRBV6-6 and TRBJ1-3; D ambiguous. Deletions cut 3 bases from V and 4 bases from J, with 10 bases between. The CDR3 length is 14 residues. Germline CDR1 is MNHNY and CDR2 is SVGAGI (reference sequence). The chain's CDR3 is CASSYVDVGNTIYF. The CDR3 DNA reads as TGTGCCAGCAGTTATGTGGACGTCGGAAACACCATATATTTT.

The rearrangement joins TRBV6-1 to TRBJ2-1; D call uncertain. Trimming shortened V by 4 bases and J by 9 bases, and 19 bases separated the two germline ends. The germline CDR1 and CDR2 sequences are MNHNS and SASEGT. This CDR3 has 15 amino acids. The CDR3 loop is CASSVGNQDSGEQFF. CDR3 sequence (DNA): TGTGCCAGCAGTGTGGGCAATCAAGATAGTGGTGAGCAGTTCTTC.

The CDR3 is CASSVGASSSTDTQYF. As DNA, the CDR3 is TGTGCCAGCAGCGTAGGAGCTAGCTCTAGCACAGATACGCAGTATTTT. The chain has TRBV9 and TRBJ2-3; D may be TRBD2 (5 bases). Germline V CDR1 and CDR2: SGDLS, YYNGEE. CDR3 length: 16 residues. Between the trimmed V and J ends, which lost 0 bases and 0 bases, there was a span of 11 bases.

V usage is TRBV4-2 and J usage is TRBJ1-1; TRBD1 matches at 10 bases. The V gene's germline CDR1 is LGHNA and CDR2 YNFKEQ. V lost 0 bases, J lost 5 bases, and 3 bases stayed unmatched. This CDR3 comprises 15 residues. CDR3 sequence reads: CASSQDRTGGTEAFF. DNA of the CDR3: TGTGCCAGCAGCCAAGATCGGACAGGGGGGACTGAAGCTTTCTTT.

This clone occurred a few times. The chain combines TRBV19 with TRBJ2-5; 9 bases line up with TRBD1. V was pared by 3 bases and J by 5 bases, with 10 bases of the junction left unmatched. The length of the CDR3 is 16 residues. Germline V lookup: CDR1 LNHDA, CDR2 SQIVND (reference sequence). This CDR3 reads CASSISWTGVTETQYF. The CDR3 DNA sequence: TGTGCCAGTAGTATTAGTTGGACAGGGGTTACGGAGACCCAGTACTTC.

The CDR3: CASSSAGGTEAFF. Written as DNA, the CDR3 is TGTGCCAGCAGCTCGGCGGGGGGAACTGAAGCTTTCTTT. The chain has TRBV7-3 and TRBJ1-1; D is perhaps TRBD1 (5 bases). CDR3 size: 13 residues. Germline V gene sequence: CDR1 SGHTA, CDR2 FQGTGA. V was pared by 4 bases and J by 5 bases, with 11 bases between.